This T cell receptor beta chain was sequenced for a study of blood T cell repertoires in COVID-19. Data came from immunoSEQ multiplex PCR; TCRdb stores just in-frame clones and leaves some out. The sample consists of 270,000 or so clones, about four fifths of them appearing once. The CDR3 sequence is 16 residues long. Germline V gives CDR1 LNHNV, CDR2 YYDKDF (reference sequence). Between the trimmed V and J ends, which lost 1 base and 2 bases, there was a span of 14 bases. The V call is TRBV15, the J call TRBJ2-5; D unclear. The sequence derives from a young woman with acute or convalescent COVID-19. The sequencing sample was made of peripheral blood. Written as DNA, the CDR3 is TGTGCCACCAGCAGAGTCTCGGTCACCCCACAAGAGACCCAGTACTTC. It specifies CATSRVSVTPQETQYF.